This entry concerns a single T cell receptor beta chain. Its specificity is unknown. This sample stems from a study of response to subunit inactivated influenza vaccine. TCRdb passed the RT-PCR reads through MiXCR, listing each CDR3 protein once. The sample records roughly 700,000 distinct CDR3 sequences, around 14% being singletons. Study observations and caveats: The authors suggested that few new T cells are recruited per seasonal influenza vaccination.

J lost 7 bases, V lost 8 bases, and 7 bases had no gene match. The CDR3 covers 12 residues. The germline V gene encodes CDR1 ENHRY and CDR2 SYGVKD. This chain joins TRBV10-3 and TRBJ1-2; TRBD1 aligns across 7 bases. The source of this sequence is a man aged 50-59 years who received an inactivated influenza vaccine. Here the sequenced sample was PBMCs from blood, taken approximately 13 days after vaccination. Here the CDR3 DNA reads TGTGCCATCCCAAACAGGGGCCTTGGCTACACCTTC. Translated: CAIPNRGLGYTF.